Shown below are 31 T cell receptor beta chains from a single sample sequenced in a study of blood T cell repertoires in COVID-19 (TCRdb year 2020). Library generation was performed with the immunoSEQ multiplex PCR assay. Here the immuneACCESS table is served through TCRdb, limited to in-frame sequences with V and J called. Missing clones are a known gap in these copies; in checked studies unresolved V genes cover under half, and the rest lacks a known reason. The sample profile shows about 200,000 clones; just under 85% of them were found once. The leading ten clones occupy 5.1% of the sample. Source material: peripheral blood. Receptors were obtained from a woman between 65 and 79 years old with active or convalescent COVID-19.

About this clone: Other DNA sequences in this sample translate to the same CDR3. The CDR3 is CASSQDRGETQYF. In DNA form, the CDR3 reads TGTGCCAGCAGCCAAGACCGAGGGGAGACCCAGTACTTC. The chain joins TRBV3-1 (or the pseudogene TRBV3-2) to TRBJ2-5; D may be TRBD2 (5 bases). Looked up from germline, CDR1 is LGHDT and CDR2 is YNNKEL (reference sequence). Trimming took off 0 bases at V and 5 bases at J, with 7 bases between the two ends. The CDR3 loop spans 13 amino acids.

The chain links TRBV12-3 or TRBV12-4 to TRBJ1-4; D unresolved. The CDR3 totals 13 residues. Trimming pared 3 bases from V and 3 bases from J, leaving 5 bases between. The CDR3 coding sequence is TGTGCCAGCAGTTTCGTCCCTAATGAAAAACTGTTTTTT. Protein product: CASSFVPNEKLFF.

The chain has TRBV7-2 and TRBJ2-5; TRBD2 is a possible D gene (6 bases). V gave up 7 bases and J gave up 5 bases, with 17 bases separating them. The CDR3 is 14 residues long. The germline CDR1 and CDR2 sequences are SGHTA and FQGNSA. The CDR3 is CASTKTGVGETQYF. CDR3 nucleotides: TGTGCCAGCACTAAAACGGGAGTAGGGGAGACCCAGTACTTC.

The chain joins TRBV10-1 to TRBJ2-2; 10 positions match TRBD2. This CDR3 comprises 17 residues. CDR1 and CDR2 (germline): WNHNN, SYGVQD (reference sequence). With 7 bases clipped from V and 6 bases from J, the junction kept 14 bases outside the gene matches. The CDR3 DNA is TGCGCCAGCATCCACACGAGCGGGAGGGCCAGGGCCGGGGAGCTGTTTTTT. It is translated as CASIHTSGRARAGELFF.

The chain links TRBV20-1 to TRBJ2-1; TRBD2 agrees at 7 bases. Germline V gene sequence: CDR1 DFQATT, CDR2 SNEGSKA (reference sequence). The CDR3 length is 9 residues. The CDR3 here is CTGGNEQFF. As DNA, the CDR3 is TGCACCGGGGGGAATGAGCAGTTCTTC.

The gene calls are TRBV6-4 and TRBJ2-2; D might be TRBD2 (5 bases). Trimming left V 3 bases short and J 6 bases short, with 8 bases between. The CDR3 has 13 amino acids. Germline V CDR1 and CDR2: MRHNA, SNTAGT. The CDR3 DNA sequence: TGTGCCAGCAGTGAGTGGGAGTCCGGGGAGCTGTTTTTT. Translating it yields CASSEWESGELFF.

In its sample, this clone was seen once. This sequence joins TRBV24-1 and TRBJ2-5, with D maybe TRBD2 (6 bases). The CDR3 spans 20 residues. V dropped 5 bases and J dropped 4 bases, with 31 bases sitting between them. Germline-derived CDR1 and CDR2 are KGHDR and SFDVKD. CDR3 amino acids: CATSAHSDLGERGVRETQYF. CDR3 DNA sequence: TGTGCCACCAGTGCTCACAGTGATTTGGGGGAGCGCGGGGTGCGAGAGACCCAGTACTTC.

A single count supports this clone. V gene TRBV15 combines with J gene TRBJ2-1; the D gene is possibly TRBD2 (5 bases). Trimming took off 1 base at V and 6 bases at J, with 7 bases between the two ends. Germline assignment: CDR1 LNHNV and CDR2 YYDKDF (reference sequence). The CDR3 sequence is 13 residues long. CDR3 amino acids: CATSRAGINEQFF. Here the CDR3 DNA reads TGTGCCACCAGCAGAGCCGGGATCAATGAGCAGTTCTTC.

The V gene is TRBV15, the J gene TRBJ1-3; the match to TRBD1 covers 9 bases. The V and J ends lost 8 bases and 0 bases, in that order; junction bases with no gene match: 2. CDR1 and CDR2 from the germline V gene are LNHNV and YYDKDF (reference sequence). The CDR3 has 14 amino acids. Here the CDR3 reads CATGTGSSGNTIYF. The CDR3 nucleotides read TGTGCCACCGGGACAGGGAGCTCTGGAAACACCATATATTTT.

The chain couples TRBV1 to TRBJ1-4. TRBV1 is termed a pseudogene. The CDR3 sequence is 12 residues long. DNA for the CDR3: TGCACCAGCAGCAGTAGTAATGAAAAACTGTTTTTT. This sequence encodes CTSSSSNEKLFF.

CDR3 in amino acids: CASSLDWQRSNEQFF. In DNA, the CDR3 is TGTGCCAGCAGCTTAGATTGGCAACGGAGCAATGAGCAGTTCTTC. This rearrangement joins TRBV7-2 to TRBJ2-1; D uncertain. Trimming took off 1 base at V and 6 bases at J, with 13 bases between the two ends. Per the germline V gene, CDR1 is SGHTA and CDR2 is FQGNSA. CDR3 length equals 15 residues.

The chain links TRBV11-1 to TRBJ2-1; a weak D match, TRBD2 (6 bases). Per germline, CDR1 SGHAT and CDR2 FQDESV (reference sequence). The CDR3 extends over 13 amino acids. V lost 6 bases and J lost 6, with 12 bases in between. CDR3 DNA sequence: TGTGCCAGCAGTTTCTTGGGGGGCAATGAGCAGTTCTTC. Protein sequence: CASSFLGGNEQFF.

The chain has TRBV5-1 and TRBJ2-7, with unresolved D. Germline loops: CDR1 SGHRS, CDR2 YFSETQ. The CDR3 totals 15 residues. The germline V and J ends were trimmed by 0 bases and 2 bases, with 12 bases remaining between them. The CDR3 is CASSLAAGTPYEQYF. The DNA of the CDR3 is TGCGCCAGCAGCTTGGCCGCAGGCACTCCCTACGAGCAGTACTTC.

The CDR3 DNA follows: TGTGCCTGGAGTGTGCGCCGCGACAACTACAATGAGCAGTTCTTC. This sequence encodes CAWSVRRDNYNEQFF. The chain employs TRBV30 and TRBJ2-1; D unresolved. This CDR3 spans 15 amino acids. CDR1 is GTSNPN, CDR2 SVGIG, per germline (reference sequence). V was clipped by 0 bases and J by 3 bases, with 12 bases between them.

This chain links TRBV11-2 with TRBJ1-3; D unresolved. CDR1 SGHAT and CDR2 FQNNGV come from the germline V gene. Trimming removed 5 bases at V and 0 bases at J, with 11 bases between. The CDR3 covers 15 residues. The CDR3 spells CASSSGRTSGNTIYF. In nucleotides, the CDR3 is TGTGCCAGCAGCAGCGGGAGAACCTCTGGAAACACCATATATTTT.

The V gene is TRBV5-1, the J gene TRBJ2-1; 9 nucleotides agree with TRBD1. The ends lost 4 bases at V and 4 bases at J; junction bases unmatched: 6. CDR3 size: 15 residues. Germline lookup yields CDR1 SGHRS and CDR2 YFSETQ. The CDR3 DNA reads as TGCGCCAGCAGCCCAGGGACAGGGAGGTACAATGAGCAGTTCTTC. The encoded protein is CASSPGTGRYNEQFF.

The chain uses TRBV7-3 and TRBJ1-1; 11 bases line up with TRBD1. The CDR3 consists of 13 residues. The trim removed 4 bases at V and 10 bases at J, leaving 5 bases unmatched. Per germline, CDR1 SGHTA and CDR2 FQGTGA. The CDR3 loop reads CASSYGQGARAFF. The CDR3 DNA reads as TGTGCCAGCAGCTATGGACAGGGGGCGCGAGCTTTCTTT.

Comments on this clone: One junction end does not reproduce the germline sequence, and a read error may be involved. This chain joins TRBV19 and TRBJ2-5; D may be TRBD2 (6 bases). Germline assignment: CDR1 LNHDA and CDR2 SQIVND (reference sequence). The CDR3 is made up of 15 amino acids. The CDR3 here is CASSIGGAGQETQYF. CDR3 coding DNA: TGTGCCAGTAGCATAGGTGGAGCGGGTCAAGAGACCCAGTACTTC.

The V call is TRBV5-1, the J call TRBJ1-2; a possible D gene is TRBD1 (6 bases). This CDR3 region has 16 residues. Germline V CDR1 and CDR2: SGHRS, YFSETQ. Between the trimmed V and J ends, which lost 4 bases and 0 bases, there was a span of 16 bases. The CDR3 bases are TGCGCCAGCAGCCTGGACAGCACATTAGCTAACTATGGCTACACCTTC. Protein product: CASSLDSTLANYGYTF.

CDR3 DNA: TGTGCCAGTAGTACCACAGGGATGAGCACCGGGGAGCTGTTTTTT. Protein: CASSTTGMSTGELFF. V gene TRBV19 combines with J gene TRBJ2-2; D perhaps matches TRBD1 (6 bases). V gave up 4 bases and J gave up 4 bases, with 13 bases separating them. CDR1 is LNHDA, CDR2 SQIVND, per germline (reference sequence). The CDR3 extends over 15 amino acids.

In its sample, this clone was seen once. The J gene is TRBJ1-2, the V gene TRBV2; 9 bases agree with TRBD1. Germline V CDR1 and CDR2: SNHLY, FYNNEI. The length of the CDR3 is 14 residues. The V segment lost 4 bases and the J segment 5 bases; nucleotides outside the gene matches: 5. This CDR3 reads CASSAMGQGYGYTF. CDR3 nucleotide sequence: TGTGCCAGCAGTGCAATGGGACAGGGATATGGCTACACCTTC.

The chain is built from TRBV5-1 and TRBJ1-6; 8 positions match TRBD1. After removal of 4 bases from V and 9 bases from J, the junction contained 6 bases not matched to a gene. This CDR3 contains 14 residues. Germline V gives CDR1 SGHRS, CDR2 YFSETQ. Here the CDR3 DNA reads TGCGCCAGCAGCCGAGACAGGGGTTTTTCACCCCTCCACTTT. Its protein is CASSRDRGFSPLHF. Full variable domain (remainder filled in from reference TRBV5-1 and TRBJ1-6): KAGVTQTPRYLIKTRGQQVTLSCSPISGHRSVSWYQQTPGQGLQFLFEYFSETQRNKGNFPGRFSGRQFSNSRSEMNVSTLELGDSALYLCASSRDRGFSPLHFGNGTRLTVT.

The V call is TRBV4-1, the J call TRBJ2-1; 7 positions agree with TRBD1. This CDR3 is 13 amino acids long. Germline-derived CDR1 and CDR2 are MGHRA and YSYEKL. V was pared by 0 bases and J by 9 bases, with 2 bases of the junction left unmatched. The DNA of the CDR3 is TGCGCCAGCAGCCAAGACAGGGGGAGTGAGCAGTTCTTC. It codes for CASSQDRGSEQFF.

The chain couples TRBV28 to TRBJ2-1; no definite D call. Trimming removed 6 bases at V and 3 bases at J, with 15 bases between. Germline CDR1 and CDR2: MDHEN and SYDVKM. CDR3 size: 15 residues. The CDR3 here is CASSPTSVNYNEQFF. The CDR3 DNA sequence: TGTGCCAGCAGCCCGACTTCGGTTAACTACAATGAGCAGTTCTTC. The full variable domain, with the rest looked up from reference TRBV28 and TRBJ2-1, is DVKVTQSSRYLVKRTGEKVFLECVQDMDHENMFWYRQDPGLGLRLIYFSYDVKMKEKGDIPEGYSVSREKKERFSLILESASTNQTSMYLCASSPTSVNYNEQFFGPGTRLTVL.

The CDR3 sequence: CSVQGQGNAGYTF. The CDR3 DNA reads as TGCAGCGTCCAGGGACAGGGGAATGCTGGCTACACCTTC. The chain carries TRBV29-1 and TRBJ1-2; TRBD1 agrees at 10 bases. Trimming removed 6 bases from V and 7 bases from J; junction bases left unmatched: 8. Per the germline V gene, CDR1 is SQVTM and CDR2 is ANQGSEA. This CDR3 is built from 13 residues.

The chain carries TRBV5-1 and TRBJ2-7; 11 nucleotides align to TRBD1. In germline, CDR1 is SGHRS, CDR2 YFSETQ. This CDR3 spans 16 amino acids. Germline trimming cut 3 bases from V and 2 bases from J; bases unmatched to any gene: 7. The CDR3 DNA follows: TGCGCCAGCAGCTCATCCCGGACAGGGGGCGCCTACGAGCAGTACTTC. It yields the protein CASSSSRTGGAYEQYF. Full variable domain (remainder filled in from reference TRBV5-1 and TRBJ2-7): KAGVTQTPRYLIKTRGQQVTLSCSPISGHRSVSWYQQTPGQGLQFLFEYFSETQRNKGNFPGRFSGRQFSNSRSEMNVSTLELGDSALYLCASSSSRTGGAYEQYFGPGTRLTVT.

This clone appeared a single time. The chain employs TRBV30 and TRBJ1-1, with D unclear. This CDR3 spans 15 amino acids. V was clipped by 3 bases and J by 0 bases, with 14 bases between them. Germline lookup yields CDR1 GTSNPN and CDR2 SVGIG (reference sequence). The CDR3, as DNA: TGTGCCTGGAGCTCCGGGGTGTCGATGAACACTGAAGCTTTCTTT. Protein product: CAWSSGVSMNTEAFF.

The chain recombines TRBV19 with TRBJ2-2; 8 bases agree with TRBD1. The CDR3 spans 13 residues. The germline gives CDR1 LNHDA, CDR2 SQIVND (reference sequence). With 7 bases clipped from V and 4 bases from J, the junction kept 2 bases outside the gene matches. The CDR3 DNA is TGTGCCAGTATGGGACAGGCCACCGGGGAGCTGTTTTTT. It is translated as CASMGQATGELFF.

The V gene is TRBV19, the J gene TRBJ2-7; 9 nucleotides match TRBD1. This CDR3 region has 17 residues. In germline, CDR1 is LNHDA, CDR2 SQIVND (reference sequence). V lost 4 bases and J lost 4; bases outside the gene matches: 14. CDR3 in DNA: TGTGCCAGTAGTACATCACTGGGACAGGGATCAGGGTACGAGCAGTACTTC. Its translation: CASSTSLGQGSGYEQYF.

The chain is built from TRBV6-5 and TRBJ2-1, with D maybe TRBD2 (5 bases). In germline, CDR1 is MNHEY, CDR2 SVGAGI. Between the trimmed V and J ends, which lost 5 bases and 6 bases, there was a span of 17 bases. The CDR3 is 15 residues long. CDR3: CASSPRRLAVNEQFF. CDR3 bases: TGTGCCAGCAGTCCCCGACGGCTAGCAGTCAATGAGCAGTTCTTC.

This sequence joins TRBV19 and TRBJ1-2; 12 bases map to TRBD1. Germline V gene sequence: CDR1 LNHDA, CDR2 SQIVND (reference sequence). The CDR3 runs 18 residues. The V segment lost 5 bases and the J segment 2 bases; nucleotides outside the gene matches: 12. CDR3: CASSAVPGQGAANYGYTF. In DNA, the CDR3 is TGTGCCAGTAGTGCTGTCCCGGGACAGGGGGCGGCCAACTATGGCTACACCTTC.